One and the same sample provided the 18 T cell receptor beta chains below, sequenced in a study of blood T cells in healthy people across ages. Combining a sample-barcoded 5' primer with a J-beta primer mix, a second PCR ran for about 6 to 12 cycles. MiXCR was run by TCRdb on the 5' RACE reads, yielding one entry per CDR3 protein. The table lists 890,000 or so distinct CDR3 sequences, less than 80% of them singletons. Source material: blood. The receptor set was obtained from a man aged 25 to 40 in good health.

The V and J genes are TRBV4-2 and TRBJ2-5; no clear D. The CDR3 consists of 15 residues. Per germline, CDR1 LGHNA and CDR2 YNFKEQ. V dropped 1 base and J dropped 1 base, with 10 bases sitting between them. CDR3 residues: CASSQVAESQETQYF. The CDR3, as DNA: TGTGCCAGCAGCCAAGTGGCAGAGAGCCAAGAGACCCAGTACTTC.

This sequence joins TRBV6-2 or TRBV6-3 and TRBJ1-2; 7 nucleotides match TRBD1. The CDR3 contains 13 residues. V trimming: 2 bases; J trimming: 7 bases; junction bases outside the gene matches: 4. The germline gives CDR1 MNHEY, CDR2 SVGEGT. This CDR3 is CASSYGTASGYTF. The CDR3 nucleotides read TGTGCCAGCAGTTACGGGACAGCGAGTGGCTACACCTTC.

This sequence joins TRBV10-3 and TRBJ1-1; TRBD1 is a possible D gene (5 bases). V was cut by 5 bases and J by 1 base, with 14 bases left in between. The CDR3 spans 15 residues. Germline V gives CDR1 ENHRY, CDR2 SYGVKD. The CDR3 DNA sequence: TGTGCCATCAGTACAACGACAGATGGGAACACTGAAGCTTTCTTT. Its protein product is CAISTTTDGNTEAFF.

The CDR3 nucleotides are TGTGCCAGCTCACTTGCTGCTCCCGGCAGCTCCTACGAGCAGTACTTC. It encodes CASSLAAPGSSYEQYF. The chain combines TRBV18 with TRBJ2-4, with D uncertain. The J call may be wrong; the DNA end is better matched by TRBJ2-7. CDR1 KGHSH and CDR2 LQKENI come from the germline V gene. The CDR3 contains 16 residues.

The chain is built from TRBV7-3 and TRBJ2-3; D may be TRBD1 (7 bases). Trimming left V 3 bases short and J 5 bases short, with 18 bases between. Germline V lookup: CDR1 SGHTA, CDR2 FQGTGA. The CDR3 consists of 16 residues. In DNA, the CDR3 is TGTGCCAGCAGCTTGTCGGGGGACAGTTACGTAGATACGCAGTATTTT. Protein product: CASSLSGDSYVDTQYF.

This clonotype turned up a few times. The chain combines TRBV4-3 with TRBJ2-3; D not certain. The CDR3 loop spans 16 amino acids. V lost 0 bases and J 0 bases, leaving 10 bases between the germline ends. The germline gives CDR1 LGHNA, CDR2 YSLEER. The CDR3 DNA is TGCGCCAGCAGCCAAGATGGCCAGTCTAGCACAGATACGCAGTATTTT. The encoded protein is CASSQDGQSSTDTQYF.

This clonotype was observed many times. The chain has TRBV6-2 or TRBV6-3 and TRBJ2-7; 9 bases align to TRBD1. Germline V lookup: CDR1 MNHEY, CDR2 SVGEGT. The CDR3 totals 14 residues. The V and J ends lost 5 bases and 5 bases, in that order; junction bases with no gene match: 7. In nucleotides, the CDR3 is TGTGCCAGCAGTCTCGACAGGGGGAGGCACGAGCAGTACTTC. Its translation is CASSLDRGRHEQYF.

The V and J genes are TRBV15 and TRBJ1-6; tentatively, D is TRBD1 (6 bases). Deletions cut 1 base from V and 3 bases from J, with 19 bases between. CDR3 length equals 19 residues. Germline CDR1 and CDR2: LNHNV and YYDKDF (reference sequence). This CDR3 reads CATSRVGGLGRYYNSPLHF. The CDR3 DNA is TGTGCCACCAGCAGAGTTGGGGGGCTGGGCCGCTACTATAATTCACCCCTCCACTTT.

This clonotype has only a few counts. Here the CDR3 reads CASTTPGAKNIQYF. DNA for the CDR3: TGTGCCAGCACCACGCCAGGGGCCAAAAACATTCAGTACTTC. V gene TRBV28 combines with J gene TRBJ2-4, with D possibly TRBD1 on 5 matching bases. CDR1 is MDHEN and CDR2 is SYDVKM in the germline V gene. V dropped 7 bases and J dropped 1 base, with 11 bases sitting between them. This CDR3 has 14 residues.

The chain links TRBV10-3 to TRBJ2-7; TRBD2 agrees at 8 bases. CDR1 is ENHRY and CDR2 is SYGVKD in the germline V gene. CDR3 length: 14 residues. V trimming: 3 bases; J trimming: 7 bases; junction bases outside the gene matches: 8. The CDR3 reads CAISEGGGMNEQYF. In DNA form, the CDR3 reads TGTGCCATCAGTGAAGGCGGGGGGATGAATGAGCAGTACTTC.

CDR3 nucleotide sequence: TGCAGTGCTAGACCGGCGGGCTATGGCTACACCTTC. This gives the protein CSARPAGYGYTF. V gene TRBV20-1 combines with J gene TRBJ1-2; no clear D gene. The CDR3 is made up of 12 amino acids. V was cut by 2 bases and J by 4 bases, with 8 bases left in between. Germline values: CDR1 DFQATT, CDR2 SNEGSKA (reference sequence).

CDR3 residues: CASSPSELSYNSPLHF. CDR3 nucleotide sequence: TGTGCCAGCAGCCCTTCTGAGCTCTCCTATAATTCACCCCTCCACTTT. V usage is TRBV7-9 and J usage is TRBJ1-6; no definite D call. Trimming removed 5 bases from V and 0 bases from J, with 11 bases in between. The CDR3 consists of 16 residues. Germline loops: CDR1 SEHNR, CDR2 FQNEAQ (reference sequence). Variable domain in full (rest from reference TRBV7-9 and TRBJ1-6): DTGVSQNPRHKITKRGQNVTFRCDPISEHNRLYWYRQTLGQGPEFLTYFQNEAQLEKSRLLSDRFSAERPKGSFSTLEIQRTEQGDSAMYLCASSPSELSYNSPLHFGNGTRLTVT.

A few counts support this clonotype. V gene TRBV9 combines with J gene TRBJ2-7; D possibly corresponds to TRBD2 (6 bases). In germline, CDR1 is SGDLS, CDR2 YYNGEE. V gave up 0 bases and J gave up 3 bases, with 13 bases separating them. The CDR3 consists of 15 residues. The CDR3 reads CASSVAGGRGYEQYF. The CDR3 nucleotides are TGTGCCAGCAGCGTAGCTGGAGGGCGCGGCTACGAGCAGTACTTC.

This clonotype has more than one count but fewer than ten. The V call is TRBV6-5, the J call TRBJ2-7; D may match TRBD1 or TRBD2 (5 bases each). Germline V gives CDR1 MNHEY, CDR2 SVGAGI. This CDR3 is 15 amino acids long. V was trimmed by 4 bases and J by 0 bases, leaving 13 bases between them. The CDR3 is CASSSPGTNSYEQYF. CDR3 nucleotides: TGTGCCAGCAGTTCCCCCGGGACGAACTCCTACGAGCAGTACTTC.

In the case of this clonotype: The CDR3 does not close with the conserved phenylalanine or tryptophan, likely indicating a read error. This chain connects TRBV3-1 to TRBJ2-4; D remains ambiguous. CDR3 length equals 12 residues. Germline V lookup: CDR1 LGHDT, CDR2 YNNKEL (reference sequence). The V end was cut by 5 bases, the J end by 1 base, with 3 bases between. CDR3 DNA: TGTGCCAGCAGCGGGGCCAAAAACATTCAGTACTTA. Its protein is CASSGAKNIQYL.

In DNA, the CDR3 is TGTGCCATCAGGGGACAGGGGGCGGACGAGCAGTACTTC. Amino acids: CAIRGQGADEQYF. The rearrangement links TRBV10-3 to TRBJ2-7; 12 positions agree with TRBD1. The CDR3 loop spans 13 amino acids. V was pared by 6 bases and J by 5 bases, with 2 bases of the junction left unmatched. Germline V gives CDR1 ENHRY, CDR2 SYGVKD.

The rearrangement uses TRBV4-3 and TRBJ2-3; 14 bases agree with TRBD2. V was clipped by 1 base and J by 5 bases; unmatched bases: 5. This CDR3 is built from 17 residues. Germline assignment: CDR1 LGHNA and CDR2 YSLEER. The CDR3, as DNA: TGCGCCAGCAGCCAAGGGACTAGCGGGGGGTACGGAGATACGCAGTATTTT. Translating it yields CASSQGTSGGYGDTQYF.

This clonotype was seen a handful of times. The rearrangement uses TRBV6-2 or TRBV6-3 and TRBJ1-4; the D is unclear. Between the trimmed V and J ends, which lost 4 bases and 5 bases, there was a span of 8 bases. Germline V gives CDR1 MNHEY, CDR2 SVGEGT. The length of the CDR3 is 13 residues. The DNA of the CDR3 is TGTGCCAGCAGTTCTGACGGAAATGAAAAACTGTTTTTT. It codes for CASSSDGNEKLFF.